The 30 T cell receptor beta chains below all came from one sample that was sequenced in a study of shared T cell receptors in the human thymus. Measured with immunoSEQ multiplex PCR; TCRdb has only the in-frame clones, and not every one. Among about 660,000 clones, around 89% were seen once, and the ten largest hold over 0.008%. The same sample was also used in a study of human thymus T cells.

The sequenced sample was thymocytes. These receptors were obtained from a boy in the first two years of life with a congenital heart defect.

This chain connects TRBV11-3 to TRBJ2-5, with TRBD2 matching over 13 bases. The CDR3 runs to 15 residues. Germline V lookup: CDR1 SGHNT, CDR2 YENEEA. Germline trimming cut 4 bases from V and 6 bases from J; bases unmatched to any gene: 5. CDR3 sequence: CASSWGLAGIKTQYF. The CDR3, as DNA: TGTGCCAGCAGCTGGGGACTAGCGGGAATAAAGACCCAGTACTTC.

The chain has TRBV5-1 and TRBJ2-7; TRBD1 agrees at 10 bases. CDR3 length equals 17 residues. V lost 1 base and J lost 4; bases outside the gene matches: 11. CDR1 and CDR2 from the germline V gene are SGHRS and YFSETQ. The CDR3 sequence: CASSLRRQGARGYEQYF. DNA for the CDR3: TGCGCCAGCAGCTTGAGGAGACAGGGGGCGCGTGGGTACGAGCAGTACTTC. Based on the CDR3 plus reference TRBV5-1 and TRBJ2-7, the full variable domain is KAGVTQTPRYLIKTRGQQVTLSCSPISGHRSVSWYQQTPGQGLQFLFEYFSETQRNKGNFPGRFSGRQFSNSRSEMNVSTLELGDSALYLCASSLRRQGARGYEQYFGPGTRLTVT.

The V gene is TRBV27, the J gene TRBJ2-7, with 10 bases identical to TRBD2. The V gene's germline CDR1 is MNHEY and CDR2 SMNVEV (reference sequence). Trimming took 5 bases from V and 5 from J; bases not matched to a gene: 6. This CDR3 is built from 14 residues. The CDR3 coding sequence is TGTGCCAGCAGTCCCCTAGCGGGAGATCACGAGCAGTACTTC. It is translated as CASSPLAGDHEQYF.

The chain couples TRBV11-1 to TRBJ1-2, with TRBD1 identical over 8 bases. This CDR3 has 15 amino acids. Germline-derived CDR1 and CDR2 are SGHAT and FQDESV (reference sequence). The J segment lost 2 bases and the V segment lost 5 bases, leaving 7 bases of the junction unmatched. The CDR3 bases are TGTGCCAGCAGCCCCCCGGGACAGGCCAACTATGGCTACACCTTC. Its protein product is CASSPPGQANYGYTF. Supplemented by reference TRBV11-1 and TRBJ1-2, the full variable domain reads EAEVAQSPRYKITEKSQAVAFWCDPISGHATLYWYRQILGQGPELLVQFQDESVVDDSQLPKDRFSAERLKGVDSTLKIQPAELGDSAMYLCASSPPGQANYGYTFGSGTRLTVV.

This sequence joins TRBV9 and TRBJ1-2; TRBD1 matches 11 bases. This CDR3 has 13 residues. V lost 4 bases to trimming and J lost 8 bases; unmatched junction nucleotides: 4. The germline V gene has CDR1 SGDLS and CDR2 YYNGEE. The CDR3 DNA is TGTGCCAGCAGCCAGGGACAGGGGGTAGGCTACACCTTC. It codes for CASSQGQGVGYTF.

J is TRBJ2-7 and V is TRBV10-3; TRBD2 agrees at 9 bases. The junction had 10 bases not matched to a gene; V was cut back by 10 bases and J by 3 bases. The CDR3 runs 14 residues. Germline V gives CDR1 ENHRY, CDR2 SYGVKD. The CDR3 here is CATRRREGGYEQYF. For the CDR3, the DNA is TGTGCCACCCGGAGGCGGGAGGGGGGCTACGAGCAGTACTTC.

The rearrangement uses TRBV6-1 and TRBJ1-6; TRBD1 agrees at 9 bases. The ends lost 5 bases at V and 10 bases at J; junction bases unmatched: 6. The CDR3 sequence is 14 residues long. The germline V gene encodes CDR1 MNHNS and CDR2 SASEGT. CDR3: CASSFWTGESPLHF. DNA for the CDR3: TGTGCCAGCAGTTTTTGGACAGGGGAGTCACCCCTCCACTTT.

This rearrangement joins TRBV14 to TRBJ2-2, with D uncertain. The germline CDR1 and CDR2 sequences are SGHDN and FVKESK. Trimming left V 5 bases short and J 6 bases short, with 7 bases between. The CDR3 sequence is 12 residues long. This CDR3 reads CASSDWAGELFF. CDR3 DNA sequence: TGTGCCAGCAGCGACTGGGCCGGGGAGCTGTTTTTT.

The chain carries TRBV5-1 and TRBJ2-1; 10 bases are shared with TRBD2. The germline V gene has CDR1 SGHRS and CDR2 YFSETQ. The junction had 16 bases not matched to a gene; V was cut back by 0 bases and J by 7 bases. The CDR3 spans 19 residues. The DNA of the CDR3 is TGCGCCAGCAGCTTGGGCGATATGATAGGACTAGCGGTTTTTAATGAGCAGTTCTTC. This gives the protein CASSLGDMIGLAVFNEQFF.

The chain carries TRBV19 and TRBJ2-7, with TRBD2 matching 9 bases. Trimming removed 1 base from V and 0 bases from J; junction bases left unmatched: 10. This CDR3 contains 18 residues. From germline, CDR1 is LNHDA and CDR2 SQIVND (reference sequence). CDR3 loop: CASSIGTSGRNNSYEQYF. The CDR3 DNA sequence: TGTGCCAGTAGTATAGGAACTAGCGGGCGCAACAACTCCTACGAGCAGTACTTC.

In this sample, this clone turned up once. The chain is built from TRBV7-2 and TRBJ2-7; 10 nucleotides match TRBD2. There are 17 residues in the CDR3. Per germline, CDR1 SGHTA and CDR2 FQGNSA. After removal of 5 bases from V and 0 bases from J, the junction contained 10 bases not matched to a gene. The CDR3 loop is CASSHRPLAGNSYEQYF. The CDR3 DNA sequence: TGTGCCAGCAGCCACAGGCCACTAGCGGGGAACTCCTACGAGCAGTACTTC.

V and J are TRBV19 and TRBJ1-5; D ambiguous. Trimming cost V 3 bases and J 0 bases, with 12 bases left between them. The CDR3 is made up of 16 amino acids. CDR1 and CDR2 (germline): LNHDA, SQIVND (reference sequence). CDR3 bases: TGTGCCAGTAGTATGGGCAGACCCTATAGCAATCAGCCCCAGCATTTT. Residues: CASSMGRPYSNQPQHF.

The chain uses TRBV7-9 and TRBJ2-7; 8 bases are shared with TRBD2. Trimming cost V 5 bases and J 1 base; bases outside gene matches: 7. CDR1 and CDR2 (germline): SEHNR, FQNEAQ (reference sequence). There are 15 residues in the CDR3. The CDR3 DNA is TGTGCCAGCAGCCCCCAGCGGGAGTTTTCCTACGAGCAGTACTTC. Protein product: CASSPQREFSYEQYF. The entire variable domain, with the rest obtained from reference TRBV7-9 and TRBJ2-7, is as follows: DTGVSQNPRHKITKRGQNVTFRCDPISEHNRLYWYRQTLGQGPEFLTYFQNEAQLEKSRLLSDRFSAERPKGSFSTLEIQRTEQGDSAMYLCASSPQREFSYEQYFGPGTRLTVT.

This chain links TRBV5-6 with TRBJ2-1; a possible D gene is TRBD2 (5 bases). The CDR3 is 15 amino acids. The germline CDR1 and CDR2 sequences are SGHDT and YYEEEE. Trimming removed 2 bases from V and 4 bases from J, with 13 bases in between. The CDR3 here is CASSLSLAVYNEQFF. For the CDR3, the DNA is TGTGCCAGCAGCTTAAGCCTAGCAGTTTACAATGAGCAGTTCTTC.

This clone was picked up a small number of times. The V gene is TRBV4-3, the J gene TRBJ2-3; the match to TRBD2 covers 14 bases. J gave up 3 bases and V 1 base, and 15 bases lay outside the gene matches. Germline V gene data show CDR1 as LGHNA and CDR2 as YSLEER. CDR3 length: 21 residues. CDR3 region: CASSQVRGSETSGRATDTQYF. For the CDR3, the DNA is TGCGCCAGCAGCCAAGTGAGAGGAAGTGAGACTAGCGGGAGGGCGACAGATACGCAGTATTTT.

The chain has TRBV5-4 and TRBJ2-5; D perhaps matches TRBD2 (5 bases). The assigned J gene may be wrong: the sequence end matches TRBJ2-7 better. Germline V lookup: CDR1 SGHNT, CDR2 YYREEE (reference sequence). The CDR3 is made up of 14 amino acids. The CDR3, as DNA: TGTGCCAGCAGCGCCCGGGAATACGCCTACGAGCAGTACTTC. Translated, it gives CASSAREYAYEQYF.

The chain couples TRBV27 to TRBJ1-1, with a tentative D call TRBD1 (6 bases). Germline V gene lookup returns CDR1 MNHEY and CDR2 SMNVEV (reference sequence). The CDR3 is 14 residues long. V was cut by 5 bases and J by 2 bases, with 12 bases left in between. DNA for the CDR3: TGTGCCAGCAGTCCGGGGGGCCTCAACACTGAAGCTTTCTTT. Encoded protein: CASSPGGLNTEAFF.

The V and J genes are TRBV7-9 and TRBJ1-3; the D gene is possibly TRBD1 (6 bases). Germline values: CDR1 SEHNR, CDR2 FQNEAQ (reference sequence). This CDR3 is built from 15 residues. The V and J ends lost 6 bases and 4 bases respectively, with 16 bases between them. In DNA, the CDR3 is TGTGCCAGCAGGCCTCAGGGGCGAGGAGGAAACACCATATATTTT. Its protein is CASRPQGRGGNTIYF.

This chain links TRBV2 with TRBJ2-7; 7 nucleotides line up with TRBD2. Germline V gene sequence: CDR1 SNHLY, CDR2 FYNNEI. V was clipped by 9 bases and J by 2 bases; unmatched bases: 13. This CDR3 has 15 residues. CDR3 nucleotide sequence: TGTGCCAGTTACCTAGAGCGGGGATTACCCTACGAGCAGTACTTC. It translates to CASYLERGLPYEQYF.

V gene TRBV25-1 combines with J gene TRBJ2-7; D is uncertain. This CDR3 has 15 amino acids. Per germline, CDR1 MGHDK and CDR2 SYGVNS. V was cut by 7 bases and J by 0 bases, with 16 bases left in between. DNA of the CDR3: TGTGCCAGCAAAAGCCCGAGGTCTAGCTCCTACGAGCAGTACTTC. Translated, it gives CASKSPRSSSYEQYF.

V and J are TRBV9 and TRBJ2-7, with D possibly being TRBD2 (6 bases). Between the trimmed V and J ends, which lost 0 bases and 7 bases, there was a span of 11 bases. CDR3 length: 13 amino acids. Germline assignment: CDR1 SGDLS and CDR2 YYNGEE. CDR3 sequence: CASSVGLGGEQYF. Here the CDR3 DNA reads TGTGCCAGCAGCGTAGGGTTAGGAGGGGAGCAGTACTTC.

The chain employs TRBV7-6 and TRBJ1-1; D might be TRBD1 (5 bases). This CDR3 has 15 amino acids. Germline assignment: CDR1 SGHVS and CDR2 FNYEAQ. With 5 bases removed from V and 4 bases from J, the gap between germline ends came to 17 bases. CDR3 amino acids: CASSRRSGGGTEAFF. DNA for the CDR3: TGTGCCAGCAGCCGCCGTTCCGGGGGGGGCACTGAAGCTTTCTTT.

The V gene is TRBV28, the J gene TRBJ2-7, with 8 positions matching TRBD2. From germline, CDR1 is MDHEN and CDR2 SYDVKM. The CDR3 consists of 15 residues. V was clipped by 5 bases and J by 3 bases; unmatched bases: 9. For the CDR3, the DNA is TGTGCCAGCAGTCCCCGAGCGGGAGCCCTCTACGAGCAGTACTTC. The encoded protein is CASSPRAGALYEQYF. The whole variable domain, remainder taken from reference TRBV28 and TRBJ2-7, is DVKVTQSSRYLVKRTGEKVFLECVQDMDHENMFWYRQDPGLGLRLIYFSYDVKMKEKGDIPEGYSVSREKKERFSLILESASTNQTSMYLCASSPRAGALYEQYFGPGTRLTVT.

CDR3 sequence reads: CASSSLTSGRGNIAKNIQYF. DNA of the CDR3: TGTGCCAGCAGCTCTCTCACTAGCGGGAGGGGTAACATAGCCAAAAACATTCAGTACTTC. The genes are TRBV28 and TRBJ2-4; TRBD2 matches at 13 bases. Germline V gene data show CDR1 as MDHEN and CDR2 as SYDVKM. Trimming took 6 bases from V and 0 from J; bases not matched to a gene: 14. The CDR3 extends over 20 amino acids. The entire variable domain, with the rest obtained from reference TRBV28 and TRBJ2-4, is as follows: DVKVTQSSRYLVKRTGEKVFLECVQDMDHENMFWYRQDPGLGLRLIYFSYDVKMKEKGDIPEGYSVSREKKERFSLILESASTNQTSMYLCASSSLTSGRGNIAKNIQYFGAGTRLSVL.

This clone was recorded once. The chain combines TRBV7-2 with TRBJ2-7, with 12 bases fitting TRBD2. Germline V CDR1 and CDR2: SGHTA, FQGNSA. The CDR3 runs 18 residues. J was trimmed by 0 bases and V by 1 base; bases with no gene match: 7. CDR3 coding DNA: TGTGCCAGCAGCTTAGGCGGGACTAGCGGGTTTCGCTCCTACGAGCAGTACTTC. Protein: CASSLGGTSGFRSYEQYF.

The chain is built from TRBV2 and TRBJ2-1; D unclear. V was trimmed by 5 bases and J by 2 bases, leaving 13 bases between them. There are 15 residues in the CDR3. CDR1 is SNHLY, CDR2 FYNNEI, per germline. CDR3 loop: CASSTLVAPYNEQFF. The CDR3 DNA sequence: TGTGCCAGCAGTACCCTAGTGGCACCCTACAATGAGCAGTTCTTC.

This clone has a handful of counts. The V call is TRBV5-5, the J call TRBJ2-1; 8 bases agree with TRBD1. The V and J ends lost 6 bases and 4 bases, in that order; junction bases with no gene match: 21. The CDR3 is made up of 19 amino acids. Germline assignment: CDR1 SGHKS and CDR2 YYEKEE (reference sequence). CDR3 residues: CASNLTGASLLAEYNEQFF. CDR3 DNA sequence: TGTGCCAGCAACCTGACAGGGGCTAGTTTATTAGCGGAGTACAATGAGCAGTTCTTC.

The table lists this clone with a few counts. The rearrangement links TRBV6-1 to TRBJ1-1; 10 bases map to TRBD1. Trimming cost V 4 bases and J 4 bases; bases outside gene matches: 0. The CDR3 is 13 residues long. Germline V CDR1 and CDR2: MNHNS, SASEGT. The DNA of the CDR3 is TGTGCCAGCAGTGGGACAGGGGGCACTGAAGCTTTCTTT. This sequence encodes CASSGTGGTEAFF.

J is TRBJ2-3 and V is TRBV5-4; possibly TRBD2 for D (5 bases). The length of the CDR3 is 15 residues. Trimming removed 1 base from V and 5 bases from J, with 14 bases in between. The V gene's germline CDR1 is SGHNT and CDR2 YYREEE (reference sequence). CDR3 in amino acids: CASSLYPGIVDTQYF. The CDR3 DNA reads TGTGCCAGCAGCTTGTATCCCGGGATCGTAGATACGCAGTATTTT.

This chain connects TRBV7-8 to TRBJ2-7; D is perhaps TRBD1 (6 bases). Germline V gene lookup returns CDR1 SGHVS and CDR2 FQNEAQ. Trimming pared 5 bases from V and 7 bases from J, leaving 18 bases between. The CDR3 has 14 amino acids. The CDR3 region has the DNA TGTGCCAGCAGCCGCAGGGGATCGGTAGGAGAGCAGTACTTC. Translated: CASSRRGSVGEQYF.